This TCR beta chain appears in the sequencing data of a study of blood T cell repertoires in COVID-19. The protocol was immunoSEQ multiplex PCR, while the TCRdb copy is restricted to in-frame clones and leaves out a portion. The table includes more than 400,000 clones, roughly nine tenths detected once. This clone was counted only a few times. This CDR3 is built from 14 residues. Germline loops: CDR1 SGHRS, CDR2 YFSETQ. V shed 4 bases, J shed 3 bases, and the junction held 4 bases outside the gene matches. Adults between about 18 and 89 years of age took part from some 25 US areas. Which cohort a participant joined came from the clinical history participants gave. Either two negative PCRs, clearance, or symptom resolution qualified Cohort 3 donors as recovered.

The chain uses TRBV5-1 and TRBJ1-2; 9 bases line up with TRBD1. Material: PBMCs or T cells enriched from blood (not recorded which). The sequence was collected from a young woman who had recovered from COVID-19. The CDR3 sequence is CASSEQGADYGYTF. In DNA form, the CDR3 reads TGCGCCAGCAGCGAACAGGGGGCGGACTATGGCTACACCTTC.